Below, 13 T cell receptor beta chains from the same sample are listed, as sequenced in a study of vaccination and CD4 T cells after COVID-19. Treatment in this sample: approximately 9-day PBMC culture with coronavirus spike peptide pools or control peptides (ViraFEST assay). Sequencing of the DNA from cultured CD4+ T cells was carried out with the Oncomine TCR Beta short-read assay. TCRdb processed the PCR reads anew with MiXCR; each CDR3 protein has one entry. The sample shows about 15,000 distinct CDR3 sequences, over 50% of them seen only once. Their recognized antigens are unknown. Sequenced: CD4+ T cells from blood, cultured in vitro. Every receptor here comes from a human donor who had recovered from COVID-19.

By share of the sample, this clonotype is large. The CDR3 here is CASSLGLAGAEQFF. In DNA form, the CDR3 reads TGTGCCAGCAGCTTAGGACTAGCGGGAGCTGAGCAGTTCTTC. The gene calls are TRBV7-8 and TRBJ2-1, with 12 positions matching TRBD2. V was clipped by 1 base and J by 9 bases; unmatched bases: 1. Per the germline V gene, CDR1 is SGHVS and CDR2 is FQNEAQ. CDR3 size: 14 residues. Full variable domain (missing parts from reference TRBV7-8 and TRBJ2-1): GAGVSQSPRYKVAKRGQDVALRCDPISGHVSLFWYQQALGQGPEFLTYFQNEAQLDKSGLPSDRFFAERPEGSVSTLKIQRTQQEDSAVYLCASSLGLAGAEQFFGPGTRLTVL.

The rearrangement joins TRBV20-1 to TRBJ2-1; 9 bases fit TRBD2. The germline V gene has CDR1 DFQATT and CDR2 SNEGSKA (reference sequence). The CDR3 runs to 20 residues. With 3 bases clipped from V and 7 bases from J, the junction kept 25 bases outside the gene matches. The chain's CDR3 is CSASHPITSFAGGYRNEQFF. For the CDR3, the DNA is TGCAGTGCTAGCCATCCCATTACTAGCTTTGCGGGAGGGTATAGAAATGAGCAGTTCTTC.

This clonotype was counted a few times. This CDR3 reads CASRGTQGTGETQYF. The CDR3 nucleotides are TGTGCCAGCAGGGGGACTCAGGGGACGGGAGAGACCCAGTACTTC. V gene TRBV2 combines with J gene TRBJ2-5; D possibly uses TRBD1 or TRBD2 (6 bases each). Trimming shortened V by 6 bases and J by 4 bases, and 18 bases separated the two germline ends. Germline lookup yields CDR1 SNHLY and CDR2 FYNNEI. The CDR3 is 15 residues long.

The chain employs TRBV5-4 and TRBJ2-3; D might be TRBD2 (6 bases). This CDR3 spans 15 amino acids. V gave up 1 base and J gave up 0 bases, with 9 bases separating them. The germline V gene encodes CDR1 SGHNT and CDR2 YYREEE (reference sequence). The DNA for the CDR3 is TGTGCCAGCAGCTTGATCAGCGGGAGCACAGATACGCAGTATTTT. Translation: CASSLISGSTDTQYF.

This clonotype has more than one count but fewer than ten. The chain has TRBV10-3 and TRBJ2-7, with 8 bases aligning to TRBD1. After removal of 10 bases from V and 2 bases from J, the junction contained 10 bases not matched to a gene. CDR3 length: 14 amino acids. The V gene's germline CDR1 is ENHRY and CDR2 SYGVKD. The CDR3 spells CASKGDRSTYEQYF. CDR3 in DNA: TGTGCCAGCAAGGGGGACAGGTCGACCTACGAGCAGTACTTC.

In nucleotides, the CDR3 is TGCGCCAGCAGCTTGCAGACCACGGGGGAGACCCAGTACTTC. It is translated as CASSLQTTGETQYF. This chain joins TRBV5-1 and TRBJ2-5, with D possibly matching TRBD2 (5 bases). V lost 1 base and J lost 5, with 12 bases in between. CDR1 is SGHRS, CDR2 YFSETQ, per germline. The CDR3 covers 14 residues.

A few counts support this clonotype. The chain combines TRBV11-2 with TRBJ1-1; TRBD1 agrees at 7 bases. This CDR3 has 15 amino acids. V gave up 5 bases and J gave up 1 base; unmatched junction bases: 7. Germline assignment: CDR1 SGHAT and CDR2 FQNNGV. CDR3 nucleotides: TGTGCCAGCAGCGCCCTAGACAGGGCGAACACTGAAGCTTTCTTT. Translated: CASSALDRANTEAFF.

The chain recombines TRBV19 with TRBJ1-5; TRBD1 matches 7 bases. This CDR3 region has 16 residues. Germline values: CDR1 LNHDA, CDR2 SQIVND (reference sequence). The trim removed 4 bases at V and 5 bases at J, leaving 11 bases unmatched. The CDR3 DNA is TGTGCCAGTAGTAGGGCTCCAGGGGGATGGGATCAGCCCCAGCATTTT. Translation: CASSRAPGGWDQPQHF.

The DNA for the CDR3 is TGTGCCAGCAGCCGTCAGGGCACCAACTATGGCTACACCTTC. This translates into CASSRQGTNYGYTF. The gene calls are TRBV7-9 and TRBJ1-2, with TRBD1 as a possible D gene (5 bases). CDR1 and CDR2 from the germline V gene are SEHNR and FQNEAQ (reference sequence). The CDR3 spans 14 residues. V was shortened by 5 bases and J by 2 bases, with 12 bases between the two germline ends.

This clonotype was recorded a few times. This chain joins TRBV6-1 and TRBJ1-2; the D gene is possibly TRBD1 (6 bases). The CDR3 spans 13 residues. Germline values: CDR1 MNHNS, CDR2 SASEGT. The V end was cut by 7 bases, the J end by 12 bases, with 21 bases between. The chain's CDR3 is CASTEGVQGGNTF. The CDR3 region has the DNA TGTGCCAGCACCGAAGGGGTACAGGGAGGTAACACCTTC.

V is TRBV6-1 and J is TRBJ2-4; tentative D call: TRBD2 (6 bases). Germline V CDR1 and CDR2: MNHNS, SASEGT. CDR3 length equals 15 residues. V shed 4 bases and J shed 8 bases, with 18 bases lying between them. The CDR3 sequence is CASSVRTSGEYIQYF. The CDR3 bases are TGTGCCAGCAGTGTGCGGACTTCGGGGGAATACATTCAGTACTTC.

The rearrangement joins TRBV10-1 to TRBJ1-2; 9 nucleotides match TRBD1. Germline V gene lookup returns CDR1 WNHNN and CDR2 SYGVQD (reference sequence). CDR3 size: 15 residues. After removal of 4 bases from V and 2 bases from J, the junction contained 5 bases not matched to a gene. This chain's CDR3 is CASSAGTGTNYGYTF. CDR3 coding DNA: TGCGCCAGCAGTGCGGGGACAGGGACCAACTATGGCTACACCTTC.

The CDR3 here is CATRTGNDGYTF. The CDR3 DNA follows: TGTGCCACGCGGACAGGGAATGATGGCTACACCTTC. V is TRBV15 and J is TRBJ1-2; 8 bases line up with TRBD1. J gave up 6 bases and V 9 bases, and 6 bases lay outside the gene matches. CDR1 is LNHNV, CDR2 YYDKDF, per germline (reference sequence). This CDR3 is 12 amino acids long. Drawing the rest from reference TRBV15 and TRBJ1-2, the complete variable domain is DAMVIQNPRYQVTQFGKPVTLSCSQTLNHNVMYWYQQKSSQAPKLLFHYYDKDFNNEADTPDNFQSRRPNTSFCFLDIRSPGLGDTAMYLCATRTGNDGYTFGSGTRLTVV.